A selection of T cell receptor beta chains follows, all from one sample in a study of CD8 T cells in Susac syndrome. One entry per CDR3 protein results from TCRdb running MiXCR on the immunoSEQ multiplex PCR reads. The sample lists some 450,000 distinct CDR3 sequences; around 85% were seen once. The material sequenced was CD8+ T cells from PBMCs. The origin of the receptors is a human donor with multiple sclerosis. Each CDR3 is given without its conserved first and last residue.

v_gene: TRBV6-1; CDR3aa: ASATAPLGMFDTQY
v_gene: TRBV7-9; CDR3aa: ASSLSNNNEQF
v_gene: TRBV28; CDR3aa: ASSLERTYSYEQY
v_gene: TRBV2; CDR3aa: ASLDAGKLF
v_gene: TRBV24-1; CDR3aa: ATSARGRETQY
v_gene: TRBV5-1; CDR3aa: ASSLAVGQAINEKLF
v_gene: TRBV29-1; CDR3aa: SVAGQGDPNTEAF
v_gene: TRBV6-1; CDR3aa: ASRRGVTEAF
v_gene: TRBV12-3/TRBV12-4; CDR3aa: ASSLGQYQETQY
v_gene: TRBV7-2; CDR3aa: ASSDPGGRYTEAF
v_gene: TRBV2; CDR3aa: ASLGLPETQY
v_gene: TRBV10-1; CDR3aa: ARKTGTADQPQH
v_gene: TRBV28; CDR3aa: ASSLQRFSNQPQH
v_gene: TRBV11-2; CDR3aa: ASSLDQETANGYT
v_gene: TRBV5-1; CDR3aa: ASSLEQGAMNTEAF
v_gene: TRBV4-1; CDR3aa: ASSRGGAPTGELF
v_gene: TRBV7-2; CDR3aa: ASSPFRGYEQY
v_gene: TRBV18; CDR3aa: ASSPPDLTSTDTQY
v_gene: TRBV28; CDR3aa: ASNETPGHQETQY
v_gene: TRBV7-9; CDR3aa: ASSLGPGGRYEQY
v_gene: TRBV5-6; CDR3aa: ASSLAGNPYEQY
v_gene: TRBV10-3; CDR3aa: AISWSGGNQETQY
v_gene: TRBV11-2; CDR3aa: ASRLGVQGAYEQY
v_gene: TRBV27; CDR3aa: ASSGRKYNEQF
v_gene: TRBV19; CDR3aa: ASSRTGFVNEQY
v_gene: TRBV6-1; CDR3aa: ASSRGQTMNTEAF
v_gene: TRBV4-1; CDR3aa: ASSPDRVSLWTEAF
v_gene: TRBV4-2; CDR3aa: ASSQEESGELF
v_gene: TRBV6-5; CDR3aa: ASSPSVVSEAF
v_gene: TRBV5-1; CDR3aa: ASSLEVAGVNEQF
v_gene: TRBV27; CDR3aa: ASSSGHGYGYT
v_gene: TRBV2; CDR3aa: ASSEGGTLEAF
v_gene: TRBV20-1; CDR3aa: SARDLKDGREAF
v_gene: TRBV13; CDR3aa: ASSSGGQGHGYT
v_gene: TRBV19; CDR3aa: ASSIEGYEQF
v_gene: TRBV15; CDR3aa: ATSRVIQGIWNIQY
v_gene: TRBV4-1; CDR3aa: ASSLEGVSEQF
v_gene: TRBV27; CDR3aa: ASSSMGGSKF
v_gene: TRBV10-2; CDR3aa: ASSEIGYEQY
v_gene: TRBV5-4; CDR3aa: AAPCGVKDEQF
v_gene: TRBV3-1; CDR3aa: ASSLEGVSSYYGYT
v_gene: TRBV27; CDR3aa: ASSLTGFGINEQF
v_gene: TRBV7-9; CDR3aa: ASSPAVASGGTGELF
v_gene: TRBV27; CDR3aa: ASSMTGFGTDTQY
v_gene: TRBV29-1; CDR3aa: SVEGDIQGPTDTQY
v_gene: TRBV4-2; CDR3aa: ASSQVSGPRYNEQF
v_gene: TRBV7-8; CDR3aa: ASSVSRDRPSYEQY
v_gene: TRBV12-3/TRBV12-4; CDR3aa: ASSPLGTGAYNEQF
v_gene: TRBV30; CDR3aa: AWSFNEQF